These 2 T cell receptor beta chains were all obtained from the same sample, sequenced in a study of T cell clonality in common variable immunodeficiency. Profiled with immunoSEQ multiplex PCR; TCRdb holds only in-frame clones, not every one. Observed in the sample are roughly 51,000 clones, none of them singletons. Material for sequencing was peripheral blood mononuclear cells. These receptors were obtained from a person aged 18 to 70 in good health.

This clone showed up many times. The read gets to within 3 residues of the CDR3 end, and the germline J gene fills in the rest. This chain uses TRBV4-1 with TRBJ1-4; D gene ambiguous. The CDR3 spans 16 residues. Trimming stripped 2 bases from V and 5 bases from J, with 15 bases between. In germline, CDR1 is MGHRA, CDR2 YSYEKL. The DNA read from the CDR3 is TGCGCCAGCAGCCAACAAATAGCGAGAGGAAATGAAAAA. Protein: CASSQQIARGNEK. The CDR3 as a whole reads CASSQQIARGNEKLFF.

This clone was seen many times. From the germline J gene comes the end of the CDR3, since the read stops 3 residues before it. The gene calls are TRBV11-3 and TRBJ1-1, with D maybe TRBD1 (6 bases). Looked up from germline, CDR1 is SGHNT and CDR2 is YENEEA. The CDR3 is 14 residues long. Trimming shortened V by 1 base and J by 0 bases, and 6 bases separated the two germline ends. The CDR3 loop reads CASSLGGLNTEAFF. The CDR3 bases that were read are TGTGCCAGCAGCTTAGGGGGGCTGAACACTGAA.